This TCR beta chain was identified during a study of shared clonotypes between healthy human individuals. The method was immunoSEQ multiplex PCR; TCRdb's version includes in-frame clones alone and lacks a portion of them. The table shows about 800,000 clones, with 96% occurring only once. Concerning this clone itself: Its cognate antigen is unknown.

Findings and limits, study-wide: Larger estimated richness was generally seen in naive subsets than in memory subsets.

Positive CCR7 selection of CD45RO-negative cells yielded the naive CD8 cells, and terminally differentiated effector memory CD45RA+ cells were excluded. The sequenced material came from naive CD8+ T cells sorted from blood. This receptor was identified in a man younger than 45 in good health.

The DNA for the CDR3 is TGTGCCAGCAGCCTTACTGGGGCCAACGTCCTGACTTTC. Translated, it gives CASSLTGANVLTF. This chain connects TRBV14 to TRBJ2-6; D gene unclear. The CDR3 runs to 13 residues. Trimming removed 4 bases at V and 2 bases at J, with 3 bases between. The germline V gene encodes CDR1 SGHDN and CDR2 FVKESK.